This T cell receptor (gamma chain) was sequenced for a study of gamma delta lymphoproliferative disorders and STAT genes. With 0 bases clipped from V and 9 bases from J, the junction kept 11 bases outside the gene matches. CDR3 length: 14 amino acids. Germline V lookup: CDR1 EGSNGY, CDR2 YDSYNSKV. TCRdb called clones anew from the multiplex PCR reads with CATT. The table records a few thousand gamma-chain clones, almost 10% of them present only once. This clone rates as medium-sized. Sequencing used genomic DNA taken from PBMCs of patients and controls. The clonotype originates from a human donor with gamma-delta T-cell large granular lymphocyte leukemia. This rearrangement joins TRGV2 to TRGJ1 or TRGJ2. The J gene comes from matching the DNA to germline here; TCRdb lacks it. The sequencing input was blood. The CDR3 loop is CATWDGPHIGKKLF. The CDR3 region has the DNA TGTGCCACCTGGGACGGGCCACATATTGGTAAGAAACTCTTT.